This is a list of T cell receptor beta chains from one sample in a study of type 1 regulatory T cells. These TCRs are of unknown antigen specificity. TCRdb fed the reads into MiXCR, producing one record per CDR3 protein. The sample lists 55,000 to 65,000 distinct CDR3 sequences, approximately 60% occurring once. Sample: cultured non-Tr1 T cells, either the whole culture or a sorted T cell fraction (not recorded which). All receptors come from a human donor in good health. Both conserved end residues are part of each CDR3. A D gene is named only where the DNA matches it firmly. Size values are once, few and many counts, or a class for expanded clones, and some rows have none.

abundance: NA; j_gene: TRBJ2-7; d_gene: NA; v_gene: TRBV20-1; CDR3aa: CSASGPLYEQYF; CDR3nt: TGCAGTGCCAGCGGGCCGCTTTACGAGCAGTACTTC
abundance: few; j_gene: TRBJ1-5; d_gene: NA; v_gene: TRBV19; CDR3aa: CASSHLGAQQPQHF; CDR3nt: TGTGCCAGTAGCCATCTGGGGGCTCAGCAGCCCCAGCATTTT
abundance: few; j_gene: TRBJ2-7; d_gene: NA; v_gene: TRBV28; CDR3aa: CASSLSLTGNYEQYF; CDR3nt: TGTGCCAGCAGTTTATCCCTGACTGGCAACTACGAGCAGTACTTC
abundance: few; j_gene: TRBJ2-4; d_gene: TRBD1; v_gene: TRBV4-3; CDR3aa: CASSQEGHGQGGGNIQYF; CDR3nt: TGCGCCAGCAGCCAAGAGGGTCATGGACAGGGAGGAGGAAACATTCAGTACTTC
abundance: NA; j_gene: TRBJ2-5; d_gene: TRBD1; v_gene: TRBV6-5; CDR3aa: CASSYAGQGGETQYF; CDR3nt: TGTGCCAGCAGTTACGCCGGACAGGGGGGAGAGACCCAGTACTTC
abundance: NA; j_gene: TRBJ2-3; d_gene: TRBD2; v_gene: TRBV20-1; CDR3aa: CSAWTSGPPDTQYF; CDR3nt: TGCAGTGCCTGGACTAGCGGCCCCCCAGATACGCAGTATTTT
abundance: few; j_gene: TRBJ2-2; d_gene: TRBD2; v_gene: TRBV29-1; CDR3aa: CSVGAGTRGTGELFF; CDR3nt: TGCAGCGTAGGCGCGGGGACTAGAGGCACCGGGGAGCTGTTTTTT
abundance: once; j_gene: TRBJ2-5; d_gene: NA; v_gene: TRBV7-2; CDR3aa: CASSAQRGGRETQYF; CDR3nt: TGTGCCAGCAGCGCCCAGAGGGGCGGACGAGAGACCCAGTACTTC
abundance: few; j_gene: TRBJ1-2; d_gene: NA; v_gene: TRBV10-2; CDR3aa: CASSESNRGGYGYTF; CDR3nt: TGCGCCAGCAGTGAGTCGAATCGGGGGGGCTATGGCTACACCTTC
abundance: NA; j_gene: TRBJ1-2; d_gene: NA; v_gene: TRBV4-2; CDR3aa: CASSPGGLLGYTF; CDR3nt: TGTGCCAGCAGCCCGGGGGGGCTTTTAGGCTACACCTTC
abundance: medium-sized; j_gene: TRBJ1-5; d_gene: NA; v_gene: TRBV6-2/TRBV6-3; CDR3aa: CASSTGTAGQPQHF; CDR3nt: TGTGCCAGCAGTACAGGGACGGCGGGACAGCCCCAGCATTTT
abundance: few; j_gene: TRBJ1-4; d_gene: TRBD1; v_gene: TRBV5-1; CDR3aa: CASSLGQGNEKLFF; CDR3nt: TGCGCCAGCAGCTTGGGACAGGGTAATGAAAAACTGTTTTTT
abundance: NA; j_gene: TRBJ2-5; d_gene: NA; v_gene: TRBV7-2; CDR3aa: CASSLWSTQYF; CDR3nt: TGTGCCAGCAGCTTATGGAGTACCCAGTACTTC
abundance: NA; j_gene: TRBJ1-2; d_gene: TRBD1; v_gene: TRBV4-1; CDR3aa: CASSNNSPGTGFDYGYTF; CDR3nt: TGCGCCAGCAGTAATAATAGCCCCGGGACAGGGTTCGACTATGGCTACACCTTC
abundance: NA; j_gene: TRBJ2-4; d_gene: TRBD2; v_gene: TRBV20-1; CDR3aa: CSAREGGIGDIQYF; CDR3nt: TGCAGTGCTAGAGAGGGGGGGATTGGGGACATTCAGTACTTC
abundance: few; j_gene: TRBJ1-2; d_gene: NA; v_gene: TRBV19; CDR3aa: CASLDRYYGYTF; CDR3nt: TGTGCCAGTTTGGACAGATACTATGGCTACACCTTC
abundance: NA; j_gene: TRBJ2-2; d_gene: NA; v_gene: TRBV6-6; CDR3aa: CASSYSNGGLTGELFF; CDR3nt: TGTGCCAGCAGTTACTCGAACGGGGGACTCACCGGGGAGCTGTTTTTT
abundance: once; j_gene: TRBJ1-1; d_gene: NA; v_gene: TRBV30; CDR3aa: CAWTRIGVKTNTEAFF; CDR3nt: TGTGCCTGGACACGCATCGGAGTAAAGACGAACACTGAAGCTTTCTTT
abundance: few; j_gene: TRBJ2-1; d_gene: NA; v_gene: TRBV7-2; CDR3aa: CASSLLSGRGRSNEQFF; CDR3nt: TGTGCCAGCAGCTTACTTTCCGGGCGGGGACGGAGTAATGAGCAGTTCTTC